This T cell receptor beta chain was found in a study of OX40 agonist ivuxolimab in advanced cancers. Study as a whole: While on treatment, patients had intravenous ivuxolimab at 0.01 to 10 mg/kg every 2 weeks. Partial responses were achieved by three patients, one with hepatocellular carcinoma and two with cutaneous melanoma.

The V and J ends lost 2 bases and 3 bases, in that order; junction bases with no gene match: 7. The germline gives CDR1 MGHRA, CDR2 YSYEKL. CDR3 length: 15 amino acids. Method: immunoSEQ multiplex PCR; TCRdb's copy keeps in-frame clones and lacks some. The profile shows about 22,000 clones, 80% to 90% of them singletons. Prior autoimmune disease or systemic immunosuppression barred patients. Source: CD4+ or CD8+ T cells sorted from blood, taken in a trial of the OX40 agonist ivuxolimab. This TCR was sampled from an adult with an advanced solid tumor such as melanoma, head and neck, liver or kidney cancer. V is TRBV4-1 and J is TRBJ2-7; 7 bases line up with TRBD2. Here the CDR3 DNA reads TGCGCCAGCAGCCAAATAGGACTAGAGGGCTACGAGCAGTACTTC. Its protein product is CASSQIGLEGYEQYF.